Below are 25 T cell receptor beta chains sequenced from a single sample in a study of T cell changes during pregnancy in multiple sclerosis. Generated by immunoSEQ multiplex PCR, the TCRdb table keeps only in-frame clones and is missing some. The sample shows more than 35,000 clones, approximately 90% of them seen only once. This sample comprised CD4+ T cells from peripheral blood mononuclear cells, obtained in the first trimester of pregnancy. These receptors all come from a female donor in good health, enrolled as a control in a pregnancy study.

V is TRBV25-1 and J is TRBJ1-4; D might be TRBD1 (6 bases). This CDR3 spans 13 amino acids. V was cut by 3 bases and J by 7 bases, with 9 bases left in between. CDR1 and CDR2 from the germline V gene are MGHDK and SYGVNS. The CDR3 sequence: CASSDRGTEKLFF. The CDR3 DNA follows: TGTGCCAGCAGTGACAGGGGCACTGAAAAACTGTTTTTT. The full variable domain, with the rest looked up from reference TRBV25-1 and TRBJ1-4, is EADIYQTPRYLVIGTGKKITLECSQTMGHDKMYWYQQDPGMELHLIHYSYGVNSTEKGDLSSESTVSRIRTEHFPLTLESARPSHTSQYLCASSDRGTEKLFFGSGTQLSVL.

The V gene is TRBV19, the J gene TRBJ2-1; 10 bases align to TRBD2. The germline V gene encodes CDR1 LNHDA and CDR2 SQIVND (reference sequence). The V gene end was trimmed by 10 bases and the J gene end by 3 bases; junction bases not matched to a gene: 15. CDR3 length: 17 amino acids. For the CDR3, the DNA is TGTGCCACCTCCAGCCTGGCTAGCGGGGGACTCTACAATGAGCAGTTCTTC. Protein product: CATSSLASGGLYNEQFF.

This chain joins TRBV9 and TRBJ1-2; D is unclear. This CDR3 has 15 residues. The germline V gene encodes CDR1 SGDLS and CDR2 YYNGEE. Trimming removed 0 bases at V and 8 bases at J, with 17 bases between. Here the CDR3 reads CASSVGGGELRGYTF. In DNA, the CDR3 is TGTGCCAGCAGCGTAGGAGGTGGGGAGCTGAGGGGCTACACCTTC.

The gene calls are TRBV16 and TRBJ2-7; a possible D gene is TRBD1 (6 bases). V shed 5 bases and J shed 4 bases, with 12 bases lying between them. The CDR3 is 13 residues long. Germline loops: CDR1 KGHSY, CDR2 FQNENV. The chain's CDR3 is CASSSSTGYEQYF. DNA for the CDR3: TGTGCCAGCAGCTCGAGTACAGGGTACGAGCAGTACTTC.

The CDR3 DNA is TGTGCCAGCAGCTACACACAGGGGGACAAAAACATTCAGTACTTC. Translating gives CASSYTQGDKNIQYF. The chain combines TRBV11-1 with TRBJ2-4, with 8 bases fitting TRBD1. The V gene's germline CDR1 is SGHAT and CDR2 FQDESV (reference sequence). The CDR3 is 15 residues long. The J segment lost 3 bases and the V segment lost 4 bases, leaving 5 bases of the junction unmatched.

The chain couples TRBV6-5 to TRBJ1-2, with D perhaps matching TRBD1 (5 bases). Deletions cut 0 bases from V and 7 bases from J, with 15 bases between. This CDR3 is built from 15 residues. Germline V CDR1 and CDR2: MNHEY, SVGAGI. The CDR3 is CASSYSSQGGTGYTF. The CDR3 nucleotides read TGTGCCAGCAGTTACTCGTCGCAGGGCGGAACTGGCTACACCTTC.

A word on this clone: The junction departs from the called germline gene at one end, perhaps through a read error. The chain combines TRBV7-7 with TRBJ2-5, with 7 bases identical to TRBD1. This CDR3 comprises 17 residues. The V gene's germline CDR1 is SSHAT and CDR2 FNYEAQ (reference sequence). Written as DNA, the CDR3 is TGTGCTAGCAGCTTAGGGGACAGCCAACACATCCAAGAGACCCAGTACTTC. Its translation is CASSLGDSQHIQETQYF. Full variable domain (missing parts from reference TRBV7-7 and TRBJ2-5): GAGVSQSPRYKVTKRGQDVTLRCDPISSHATLYWYQQALGQGPEFLTYFNYEAQPDKSGLPSDRFSAERPEGSISTLTIQRTEQRDSAMYRCASSLGDSQHIQETQYFGPGTRLLVL.

This clone was recorded once. This rearrangement joins TRBV5-5 to TRBJ1-5; D not certain. V dropped 1 base and J dropped 4 bases, with 12 bases sitting between them. Germline CDR1 SGHKS, CDR2 YYEKEE (reference sequence). The CDR3 is 15 residues long. The CDR3 spells CASSLSNPGNQPQHF. CDR3 coding DNA: TGTGCCAGCAGCTTGAGCAACCCGGGGAATCAGCCCCAGCATTTT.

The J gene is TRBJ1-6, the V gene TRBV11-2; D is undetermined. The V gene's germline CDR1 is SGHAT and CDR2 FQNNGV. CDR3 length equals 13 residues. The V end lost 1 base, the J end lost 6 bases, and 4 bases lay between the germline ends. The CDR3 is CASSLAINSPLHF. CDR3 nucleotide sequence: TGTGCCAGCAGCTTAGCTATTAATTCACCCCTCCACTTT.

This clone was observed a single time. The V call is TRBV19, the J call TRBJ2-1, with 11 bases that match TRBD1. The length of the CDR3 is 16 residues. Germline CDR1 LNHDA, CDR2 SQIVND (reference sequence). The V segment lost 7 bases and the J segment 6 bases; nucleotides outside the gene matches: 11. CDR3 region: CASTTRKGQGGNEQFF. CDR3 in DNA: TGTGCCAGTACCACTCGCAAGGGACAGGGGGGCAATGAGCAGTTCTTC.

V and J are TRBV7-9 and TRBJ1-3; D not resolved. CDR1 is SEHNR, CDR2 FQNEAQ, per germline (reference sequence). The CDR3 is 13 amino acids. Trimming left V 1 base short and J 4 bases short, with 5 bases between. CDR3 loop: CASSLGLGNTIYF. As DNA, the CDR3 is TGTGCCAGCAGCTTAGGACTGGGAAACACCATATATTTT. The full variable domain, completed using reference TRBV7-9 and TRBJ1-3, is DTGVSQNPRHKITKRGQNVTFRCDPISEHNRLYWYRQTLGQGPEFLTYFQNEAQLEKSRLLSDRFSAERPKGSFSTLEIQRTEQGDSAMYLCASSLGLGNTIYFGEGSWLTVV.

The genes are TRBV4-1 and TRBJ2-7; D remains ambiguous. The V gene lost 0 bases and the J gene lost 7 bases, with 16 bases spanning the gap. The length of the CDR3 is 15 residues. Germline-derived CDR1 and CDR2 are MGHRA and YSYEKL. CDR3 region: CASSQEFPTRGEQYF. The CDR3 DNA sequence: TGCGCCAGCAGCCAAGAATTCCCGACTCGAGGAGAGCAGTACTTC.

The chain recombines TRBV4-2 with TRBJ1-4; TRBD1 matches at 8 bases. This CDR3 comprises 15 residues. The ends lost 3 bases at V and 6 bases at J; junction bases unmatched: 6. Germline V gene data show CDR1 as LGHNA and CDR2 as YNFKEQ. CDR3 coding DNA: TGTGCCAGCAGCCAGCGGACAGGGTGGGATGAAAAACTGTTTTTT. This encodes CASSQRTGWDEKLFF.

This chain links TRBV30 with TRBJ2-3; 12 bases agree with TRBD2. The junction had 3 bases not matched to a gene; V was cut back by 3 bases and J by 2 bases. CDR3 length: 15 residues. Germline loops: CDR1 GTSNPN, CDR2 SVGIG (reference sequence). For the CDR3, the DNA is TGTGCCTGGAGCGGACTAGCGGGGCACACAGATACGCAGTATTTT. It is translated as CAWSGLAGHTDTQYF.

This chain joins TRBV5-6 and TRBJ1-5, with D hard to call. Germline CDR1 SGHDT, CDR2 YYEEEE. The CDR3 consists of 13 residues. The ends were cut back, 0 bases at V and 10 bases at J, with 11 bases in the middle. CDR3 DNA: TGTGCCAGCAGCTTGGACGGGAATGGACCCCAGCATTTT. This encodes CASSLDGNGPQHF.

The chain combines TRBV7-8 with TRBJ1-3; TRBD1 matches at 9 bases. CDR1 is SGHVS and CDR2 is FQNEAQ in the germline V gene. With 4 bases clipped from V and 4 bases from J, the junction kept 2 bases outside the gene matches. The CDR3 consists of 14 residues. DNA for the CDR3: TGTGCCAGCAGCTCGGGACAGGGAGGAAACACCATATATTTT. It is translated as CASSSGQGGNTIYF.

The gene calls are TRBV6-4 and TRBJ2-6, with 9 bases aligning to TRBD1. This CDR3 spans 17 amino acids. Germline CDR1 MRHNA, CDR2 SNTAGT. The ends lost 8 bases at V and 3 bases at J; junction bases unmatched: 11. The CDR3 sequence is CASSSAGTGNGANVLTF. The CDR3 DNA is TGTGCCAGCTCCTCAGCCGGGACAGGGAATGGGGCCAACGTCCTGACTTTC.

This clone has just one count. The V gene is TRBV28, the J gene TRBJ2-3, with 7 nucleotides matching TRBD2. This CDR3 has 16 amino acids. From germline, CDR1 is MDHEN and CDR2 SYDVKM. V shed 2 bases, J shed 2 bases, and the junction held 7 bases outside the gene matches. The CDR3 DNA reads TGTGCCAGCAGTTTACCGGGCGGGGGAGACACAGATACGCAGTATTTT. Translation gives CASSLPGGGDTDTQYF.

This rearrangement joins TRBV30 to TRBJ1-1; 7 positions agree with TRBD1. V lost 4 bases, J lost 11 bases, and 10 bases stayed unmatched. Germline V gene sequence: CDR1 GTSNPN, CDR2 SVGIG (reference sequence). This CDR3 has 12 amino acids. CDR3 DNA: TGTGCCTGGACCCCGGGACAGTCTTGGGCTTTCTTT. It translates to CAWTPGQSWAFF.

This clone was picked up a small number of times. The chain joins TRBV11-2 to TRBJ1-1; a possible D gene is TRBD1 (5 bases). CDR1 is SGHAT and CDR2 is FQNNGV in the germline V gene. This CDR3 region has 16 residues. Trimming shortened V by 2 bases and J by 0 bases, and 13 bases separated the two germline ends. The CDR3 DNA follows: TGTGCCAGCAGCTTACGGGGGGGTGGATTGAACACTGAAGCTTTCTTT. Protein: CASSLRGGGLNTEAFF.

The chain recombines TRBV9 with TRBJ2-3; 9 nucleotides match TRBD2. V lost 3 bases to trimming and J lost 6 bases; unmatched junction nucleotides: 11. This CDR3 has 16 residues. Germline assignment: CDR1 SGDLS and CDR2 YYNGEE. CDR3 coding DNA: TGTGCCAGCAGCGGTAGCGGGGGCCAATACCCGGATACGCAGTATTTT. It encodes CASSGSGGQYPDTQYF.

The gene calls are TRBV13 and TRBJ2-6, with D perhaps TRBD1 (6 bases). Per germline, CDR1 PRHDT and CDR2 FYEKMQ (reference sequence). V gave up 5 bases and J gave up 0 bases, with 11 bases separating them. This CDR3 comprises 16 residues. The CDR3 here is CASSRSGASGANVLTF. DNA of the CDR3: TGTGCCAGCAGCAGATCAGGGGCCTCTGGGGCCAACGTCCTGACTTTC.

The chain employs TRBV5-4 and TRBJ1-1; no firm D call. V lost 4 bases and J 0 bases, leaving 7 bases between the germline ends. CDR1 is SGHNT and CDR2 is YYREEE in the germline V gene (reference sequence). CDR3 size: 13 residues. The CDR3 sequence is CASSTEMNTEAFF. As DNA, the CDR3 is TGTGCCAGCAGCACAGAGATGAACACTGAAGCTTTCTTT.

The CDR3 loop reads CASSLESRSYNEQFF. For the CDR3, the DNA is TGTGCCAGCAGCTTAGAATCTCGCTCCTACAATGAGCAGTTCTTC. The V gene is TRBV7-2, the J gene TRBJ2-1, with D unresolved. V was trimmed by 1 base and J by 0 bases, leaving 7 bases between them. CDR1 is SGHTA and CDR2 is FQGNSA in the germline V gene. The length of the CDR3 is 15 residues.

This chain links TRBV5-6 with TRBJ2-5; the match to TRBD1 covers 7 bases. Germline V gives CDR1 SGHDT, CDR2 YYEEEE. J gave up 10 bases and V 0 bases, and 18 bases lay outside the gene matches. This CDR3 has 17 residues. CDR3 sequence reads: CASSLVDIQGLGRGQYF. CDR3 sequence (DNA): TGTGCCAGCAGCTTGGTGGATATACAGGGGCTTGGGCGAGGCCAGTACTTC.